This is a list of T cell receptor beta chains from one sample in a study of OX40 agonist ivuxolimab in advanced cancers. Assay used: immunoSEQ multiplex PCR; TCRdb lists only in-frame clones, some missing. This sample yields about 72,000 clones, of which 85% to 90% are seen a single time; approximately 0.91% belongs to the top ten. This sample comprised CD4+ or CD8+ T cells sorted from blood, obtained in a trial of the OX40 agonist ivuxolimab. Every receptor here comes from an adult with an advanced solid tumor such as melanoma, head and neck, liver or kidney cancer. The CDR3 runs from the conserved cysteine through the conserved F or W. The D gene is left open where the match is weak. Clone size is not always given. Where it is, it says once, few, many or a class for expanded clones.

clone size	D gene	V gene	J gene	CDR3 protein	CDR3 DNA
-	-	TRBV7-8	TRBJ2-2	CASSLGFVGELFF	TGTGCCAGCAGCTTAGGGTTCGTCGGGGAGCTGTTTTTT
-	-	TRBV28	TRBJ1-5	CASSLLGGFDQPQHF	TGTGCCAGCAGTTTATTAGGGGGGTTCGATCAGCCCCAGCATTTT
-	TRBD1	TRBV19	TRBJ1-2	CASSIKQGHGYGYTF	TGTGCCAGTAGTATAAAACAGGGGCACGGCTATGGCTACACCTTC
-	-	TRBV20-1	TRBJ1-4	CSGDKNEKLFF	TGCAGTGGAGACAAAAATGAAAAACTGTTTTTT
-	-	TRBV10-2	TRBJ1-3	CASSESVPGTGNTIYF	TGCGCCAGCAGTGAGTCTGTTCCGGGGACTGGAAACACCATATATTTT
-	TRBD1	TRBV7-9	TRBJ1-1	CASSLGGQGGTEAFF	TGTGCCAGCAGCTTAGGGGGACAGGGCGGCACTGAAGCTTTCTTT
once	-	TRBV5-1	TRBJ1-4	CASRGTGTTNEKLFF	TGCGCCAGCAGGGGGACGGGGACAACTAATGAAAAACTGTTTTTT
-	TRBD2	TRBV5-1	TRBJ2-7	CASSPGLAGVYEQYF	TGCGCCAGCAGCCCGGGACTAGCGGGGGTCTACGAGCAGTACTTC
-	-	TRBV9	TRBJ2-3	CASSVERGITDTQYF	TGTGCCAGCAGCGTAGAACGGGGGATCACAGATACGCAGTATTTT
medium-sized	-	TRBV7-9	TRBJ1-3	CASPLGSSGNTIYF	TGTGCCAGCCCCCTTGGGAGCTCTGGAAACACCATATATTTT
-	-	TRBV6-5	TRBJ2-7	CASSPPLGFYEQYF	TGTGCCAGCAGTCCCCCGTTAGGTTTCTACGAGCAGTACTTC
-	TRBD1	TRBV2	TRBJ1-2	CAGDREGGYTF	TGTGCCGGGGACAGGGAGGGTGGCTACACCTTC
-	-	TRBV29-1	TRBJ2-7	CSVRLIYEQYF	TGCAGCGTTCGACTAATCTACGAGCAGTACTTC
-	-	TRBV6-6	TRBJ1-2	CASSYPGTNYGYTF	TGTGCCAGCAGTTACCCCGGTACTAACTATGGCTACACCTTC
-	-	TRBV28	TRBJ1-2	CASSPSPGAYGYTF	TGTGCCAGCAGTCCCTCCCCCGGAGCCTATGGCTACACCTTC
-	-	TRBV2	TRBJ2-2	CASSVDPPGELFF	TGTGCCAGCAGTGTCGACCCCCCCGGGGAGCTGTTTTTT
-	TRBD1	TRBV6-1	TRBJ1-1	CASSGGQGNTEAFF	TGTGCCAGCAGTGGGGGACAGGGGAACACTGAAGCTTTCTTT
few	-	TRBV6-1	TRBJ1-1	CASSEGGWVTEAFF	TGTGCCAGCAGTGAAGGAGGGTGGGTCACTGAAGCTTTCTTT
-	-	TRBV9	TRBJ1-1	CASSRSGTANTEAFF	TGTGCCAGCAGCCGCTCCGGGACCGCGAACACTGAAGCTTTCTTT
-	TRBD2	TRBV5-1	TRBJ2-7	CASSFRLAGAAYEQYF	TGCGCCAGCAGCTTCCGACTAGCGGGGGCGGCCTACGAGCAGTACTTC
-	-	TRBV5-1	TRBJ2-5	CASSLVKTQETQYF	TGCGCCAGCAGCTTGGTTAAAACCCAAGAGACCCAGTACTTC
-	TRBD1	TRBV9	TRBJ1-4	CASSASGTGNEKLFF	TGTGCCAGCAGCGCCTCCGGGACAGGGAATGAAAAACTGTTTTTT
few	-	TRBV11-2	TRBJ1-2	CASSSLRVPGTF	TGTGCCAGCAGCTCCCTGCGGGTCCCGGGGACCTTC
-	-	TRBV5-6	TRBJ2-3	CASSLGASTDTQYF	TGTGCCAGCAGCCTTGGGGCTAGCACAGATACGCAGTATTTT